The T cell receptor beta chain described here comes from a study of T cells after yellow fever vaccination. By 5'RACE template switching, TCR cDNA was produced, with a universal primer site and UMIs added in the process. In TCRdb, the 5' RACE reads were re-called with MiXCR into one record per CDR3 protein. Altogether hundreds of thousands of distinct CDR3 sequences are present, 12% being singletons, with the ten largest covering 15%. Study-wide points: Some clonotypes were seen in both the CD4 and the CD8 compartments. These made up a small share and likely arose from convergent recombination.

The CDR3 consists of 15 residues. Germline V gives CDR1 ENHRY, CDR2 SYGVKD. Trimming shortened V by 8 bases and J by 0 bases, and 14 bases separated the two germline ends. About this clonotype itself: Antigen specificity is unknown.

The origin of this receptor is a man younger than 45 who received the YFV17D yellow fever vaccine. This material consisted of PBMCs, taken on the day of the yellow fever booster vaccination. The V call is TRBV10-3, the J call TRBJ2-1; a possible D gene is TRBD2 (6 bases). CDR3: CAIGAGSSSYNEQFF. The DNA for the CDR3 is TGTGCCATCGGGGCGGGGTCAAGCTCCTACAATGAGCAGTTCTTC.